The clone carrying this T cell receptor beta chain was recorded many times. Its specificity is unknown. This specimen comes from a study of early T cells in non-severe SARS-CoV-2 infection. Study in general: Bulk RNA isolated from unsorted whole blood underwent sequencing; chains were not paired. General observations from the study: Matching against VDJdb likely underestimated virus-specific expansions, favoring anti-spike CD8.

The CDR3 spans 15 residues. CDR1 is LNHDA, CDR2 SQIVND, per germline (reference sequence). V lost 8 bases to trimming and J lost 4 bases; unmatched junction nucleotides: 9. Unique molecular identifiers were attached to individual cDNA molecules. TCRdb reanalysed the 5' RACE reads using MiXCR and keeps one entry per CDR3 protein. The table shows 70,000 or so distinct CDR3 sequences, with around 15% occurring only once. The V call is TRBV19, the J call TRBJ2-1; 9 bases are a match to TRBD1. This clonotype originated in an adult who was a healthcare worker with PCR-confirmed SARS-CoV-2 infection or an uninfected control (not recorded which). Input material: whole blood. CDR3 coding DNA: TGTGCCAGTCAGGGACAGGGATCGAGTTACAATGAGCAGTTCTTC. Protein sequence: CASQGQGSSYNEQFF.